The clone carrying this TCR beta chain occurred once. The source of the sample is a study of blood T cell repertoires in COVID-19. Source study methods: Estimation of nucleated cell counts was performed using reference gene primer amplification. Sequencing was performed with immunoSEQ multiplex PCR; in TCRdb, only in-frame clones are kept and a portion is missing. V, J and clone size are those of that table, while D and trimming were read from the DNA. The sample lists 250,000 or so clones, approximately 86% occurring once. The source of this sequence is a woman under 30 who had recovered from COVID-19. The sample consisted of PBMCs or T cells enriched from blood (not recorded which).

The CDR3 protein is CASSQDQKRGFNTGELFF. DNA of the CDR3: TGCGCCAGCAGCCAAGATCAGAAGCGGGGGTTTAACACCGGGGAGCTGTTTTTT. The chain joins TRBV4-3 to TRBJ2-2, with TRBD2 matching 8 bases. The CDR3 is 18 residues long. Trimming took 0 bases from V and 2 from J; bases not matched to a gene: 8. Germline-derived CDR1 and CDR2 are LGHNA and YSLEER.